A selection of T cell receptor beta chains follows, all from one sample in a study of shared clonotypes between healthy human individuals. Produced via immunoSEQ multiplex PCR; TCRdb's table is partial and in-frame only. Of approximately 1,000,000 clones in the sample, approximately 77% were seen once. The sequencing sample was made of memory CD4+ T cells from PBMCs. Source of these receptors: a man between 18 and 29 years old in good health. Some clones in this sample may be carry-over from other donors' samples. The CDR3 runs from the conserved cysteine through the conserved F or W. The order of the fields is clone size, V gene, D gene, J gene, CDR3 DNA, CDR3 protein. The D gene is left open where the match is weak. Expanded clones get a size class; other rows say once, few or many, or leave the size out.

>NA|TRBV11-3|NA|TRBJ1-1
TGTGCCAGCAGTAGGGATGTGAACACTGAAGCTTTCTTT
CASSRDVNTEAFF
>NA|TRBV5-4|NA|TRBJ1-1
TGTGCCAGCAGCTTAGACTCTCCCCAGGAGGCTTTCTTT
CASSLDSPQEAFF
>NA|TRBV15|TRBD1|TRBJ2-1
TGTGCCACCAGCAGATTCTTCCCGGGACAGGGGGGGAACAATGAGCAGTTCTTC
CATSRFFPGQGGNNEQFF
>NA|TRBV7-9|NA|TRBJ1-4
TGTGCCAGCAGCTTAGTGTTAGGGCGGATTGAAAAACTGTTTTTT
CASSLVLGRIEKLFF
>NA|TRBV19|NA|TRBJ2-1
TGTGCCAGTAGTATTAGGACCCTACCCATTCACTACAATGAGCAGTTCTTC
CASSIRTLPIHYNEQFF
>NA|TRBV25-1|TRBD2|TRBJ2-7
TGTGCCAGCAGTGAATCGCTAGCGGCACCCTACGAGCAGTACTTC
CASSESLAAPYEQYF
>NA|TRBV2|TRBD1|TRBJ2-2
TGTGCCAGCATCAAACAGGGGACCGTCGGGGAGCTGTTTTTT
CASIKQGTVGELFF
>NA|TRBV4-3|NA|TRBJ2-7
TGCGCCAGCAGTCGAGGGCAGGGCTACGAGCAGTACTTC
CASSRGQGYEQYF
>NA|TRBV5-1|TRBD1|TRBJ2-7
TGCGCCAGCAGCGTCACAGGGGGCCTCTACGAGCAGTACTTC
CASSVTGGLYEQYF
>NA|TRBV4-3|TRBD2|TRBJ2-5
TGCGCCAGCAGCCGAGGGACTCCCGGGGGGGGAGAGACCCAGTACTTC
CASSRGTPGGGETQYF
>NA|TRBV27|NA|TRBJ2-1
TGTGCCAGCAGTCGAGGACGGGTTTCCTACAATGAGCAGTTCTTC
CASSRGRVSYNEQFF
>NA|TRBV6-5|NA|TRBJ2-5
TGTGCCAGCAGTTACTCGGGAAGCCAAGAGACCCAGTACTTC
CASSYSGSQETQYF
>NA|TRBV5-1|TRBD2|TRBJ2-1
TGCGCCAGCAGCTCTAGCGGAATTGGCGATGAGCAGTTCTTC
CASSSSGIGDEQFF
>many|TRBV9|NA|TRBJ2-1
TGTGCCAGCAGCGTAGTGGGGGAAAGCAATGAGCAGTTCTTC
CASSVVGESNEQFF
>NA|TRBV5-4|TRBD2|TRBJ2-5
TGTGCCAGCAGCTTGCGGGGGGTTCAAGAGACCCAGTACTTC
CASSLRGVQETQYF
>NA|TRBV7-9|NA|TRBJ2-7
TGTGCCAGCAGCCCGACCGCCGCCTACGAGCAGTACTTC
CASSPTAAYEQYF
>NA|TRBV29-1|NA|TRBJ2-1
TGCAGCGCACTAGGGTCCTTCTCCTACAATGAGCAGTTCTTC
CSALGSFSYNEQFF
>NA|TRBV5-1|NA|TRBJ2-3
TGCGCCAGCAGCTTCGTCGGGCAGGGAGCAGATACGCAGTATTTT
CASSFVGQGADTQYF
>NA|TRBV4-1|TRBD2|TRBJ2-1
TGCGCCAGCAGTCGAACACCTAGCGGGAGGGCCGTCTCCTACAATGAGCAGTTCTTC
CASSRTPSGRAVSYNEQFF
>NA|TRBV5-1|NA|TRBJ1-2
TGCGCCAGCACCCCTCGCGGGAATGGACAGAGACATGGCTACACCTTC
CASTPRGNGQRHGYTF
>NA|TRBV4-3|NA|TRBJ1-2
TGCGCCAGCAGCCAAGGGGCCTCGGGCGGCTATGGCTACACCTTC
CASSQGASGGYGYTF
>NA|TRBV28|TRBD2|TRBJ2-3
TGTGCCAGCAGTCGAGGGACTAGCGGGAGAACAGATACGCAGTATTTT
CASSRGTSGRTDTQYF
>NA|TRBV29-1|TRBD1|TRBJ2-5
TGCAGCGCCCTGACAGGGGGCTGGGAGACCCAGTACTTC
CSALTGGWETQYF
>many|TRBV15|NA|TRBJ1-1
TGTGCCACCAGCAGAGATCTTGGCTTCTCCGCGATCGCTGAAGCTTTCTTT
CATSRDLGFSAIAEAFF
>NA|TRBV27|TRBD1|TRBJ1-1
TGTGCCAGCAGTGCACCCCGACAGGGTAACACTGAAGCTTTCTTT
CASSAPRQGNTEAFF
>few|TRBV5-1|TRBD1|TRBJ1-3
TGCGCCAGCAGCTTGGATACCCCAGGGGGTGGAAACACCATATATTTT
CASSLDTPGGGNTIYF
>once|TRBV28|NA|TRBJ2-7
TGTGCCAGCAGTTTGCAGGGACGGAACGAGCAGTACTTC
CASSLQGRNEQYF
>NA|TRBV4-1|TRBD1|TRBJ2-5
TGCGCCCGAGAACAGTGGTCCGGACAGGGGGAAGATTCGGGAGAGACCCAGTACTTC
CAREQWSGQGEDSGETQYF
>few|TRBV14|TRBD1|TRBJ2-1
TGTGCCAGCAGCCAAGGGACAGGGGGGAACAATGAGCAGTTCTTC
CASSQGTGGNNEQFF
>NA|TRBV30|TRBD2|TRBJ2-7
TGTGCCTGGAGTGTCGAACGGTCCGCGGGAGTATCCTACGAGCAGTACTTC
CAWSVERSAGVSYEQYF
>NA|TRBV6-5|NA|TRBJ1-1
TGTGCCAGCAGTCGTCTAAGGGGGTCCGGCACTGAAGCTTTCTTT
CASSRLRGSGTEAFF
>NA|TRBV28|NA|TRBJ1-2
TGTGCCAGCAGTAAGGAGTGGGGCAGCAATGTAGGCTACACCTTC
CASSKEWGSNVGYTF
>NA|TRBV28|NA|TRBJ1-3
TGTGCCAGCAGTTTATCCCCCTTCGGACGCTCTGGAAACACCATATATTTT
CASSLSPFGRSGNTIYF
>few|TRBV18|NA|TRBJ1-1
TGTGCCAGCTCACCACAACCAATGAGGTCCAACGCTGAAGCTTTCTTT
CASSPQPMRSNAEAFF
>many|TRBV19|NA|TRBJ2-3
TGTGCCAGTAGTGGAGGGATCCTTTGGCGGAAGACAGATACGCAGTATTTT
CASSGGILWRKTDTQYF
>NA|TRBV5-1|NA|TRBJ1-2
TGCGCCAGCAGCCAACAGGGAACTAACTATGGCTACACCTTC
CASSQQGTNYGYTF
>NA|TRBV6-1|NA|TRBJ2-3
TGTGCCAGCAGTGGGTTTAAGGGGGAGAGGACAGATACGCAGTATTTT
CASSGFKGERTDTQYF
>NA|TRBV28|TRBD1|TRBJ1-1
TGTGCCACATCACAGGGGGTTCTAACTGAAGCTTTCTTT
CATSQGVLTEAFF
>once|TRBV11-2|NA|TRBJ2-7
TGTGCCAGCAGCTCCCTTAGGGGCGGAGGGGCCTACGAGCAGTACTTC
CASSSLRGGGAYEQYF
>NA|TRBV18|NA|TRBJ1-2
TGTGCCAGCTCACCAGCGTCGGGGGGGGCCGCCATCTATGGCTACACCTTC
CASSPASGGAAIYGYTF
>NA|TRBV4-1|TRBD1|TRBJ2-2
TGCGCCAGCAGTCCCACAGGGGGCGGCCTAACCGGGGAGCTGTTTTTT
CASSPTGGGLTGELFF
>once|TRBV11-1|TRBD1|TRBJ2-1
TGTGCCAGCAGCTCCCTACAGGGGTTGTCCTACAATGAGCAGTTCTTC
CASSSLQGLSYNEQFF
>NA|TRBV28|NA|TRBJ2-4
TGTGCCACCCGTCTCGGGGCGGCCAAAAACATTCAGTACTTC
CATRLGAAKNIQYF
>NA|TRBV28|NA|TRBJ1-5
TGTGCCAGCAGTTTATTTTACAGGGAAAGAAATCAGCCCCAGCATTTT
CASSLFYRERNQPQHF
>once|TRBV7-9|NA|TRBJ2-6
TGTGCCAGCAGCTTGTACGGATACTCTGGGGCCAACGTCCTGACTTTC
CASSLYGYSGANVLTF
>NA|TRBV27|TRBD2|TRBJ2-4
TGTGCCAGCAGTTACCGACTAGCGGGAGAAAACATTCAGTACTTC
CASSYRLAGENIQYF
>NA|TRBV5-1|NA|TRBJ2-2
TGCGCCAGCAGCTCTTCTATCCGAGCAGGGTCCACCGGGGAGCTGTTTTTT
CASSSSIRAGSTGELFF
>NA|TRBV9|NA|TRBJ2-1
TGTGCCAGCAGGGGTACCGGGACCCCCGAGAGTGAGCAGTTCTTC
CASRGTGTPESEQFF